This T cell receptor (beta chain) was sequenced for a study of blood T cell repertoires in COVID-19. Turning to the study itself: The cDNA or gDNA used as material had been derived from T cells, B-cell-depleted T cells, or PBMCs.

As processed by the authors: Counts of nucleated cells, estimated from reference gene primer amplification, were obtained. TCRdb keeps only in-frame clones here, not all; method: immunoSEQ multiplex PCR. V and J calls and clone size follow that table, whereas D and trimming were derived from the DNA. The table records 75,000 to 80,000 clones, 88% of them present only once. Trimming stripped 4 bases from V and 5 bases from J, with 2 bases between. This CDR3 region has 10 residues. The germline gives CDR1 MDHEN, CDR2 SYDVKM. The chain is built from TRBV28 and TRBJ1-2; D is uncertain. This TCR came from a human donor in a cohort sampled during active COVID-19. The sequenced material came from peripheral blood. This CDR3 is CASSSYGYTF. The CDR3 bases are TGTGCCAGCAGTTCATATGGCTACACCTTC.